This passage covers 32 T cell receptor beta chains from one sample sequenced in a study of shared clonotypes between healthy human individuals. Libraries were prepared by immunoSEQ multiplex PCR; TCRdb keeps only in-frame clonotypes and omits some of them. The sample carries about 2.1 million clones, about 92% recorded once. It was CD45RO-negative cells, positively selected for CCR7, that made up naive CD8 cells, with terminally differentiated effector memory CD45RA+ cells excluded. Sequencing used naive CD8+ T cells from PBMCs. The receptors were sampled from a man aged 18 to 30 in good health. Some clones in this sample may be carry-over from other donors' samples.

The J gene is TRBJ2-1, the V gene TRBV7-2; the D is unclear. Germline V lookup: CDR1 SGHTA, CDR2 FQGNSA. The CDR3 loop spans 14 amino acids. V dropped 1 base and J dropped 7 bases, with 11 bases sitting between them. This CDR3 reads CASSLGVGPNEQFF. The CDR3 nucleotides read TGTGCCAGCAGCTTAGGGGTAGGGCCAAATGAGCAGTTCTTC.

In its sample, this clone was seen a few times. The same CDR3 can be traced to other DNA sequences in this sample. The J gene is TRBJ1-1, the V gene TRBV27; 7 bases match TRBD1. Germline V lookup: CDR1 MNHEY, CDR2 SMNVEV (reference sequence). V lost 5 bases to trimming and J lost 2 bases; unmatched junction nucleotides: 5. CDR3 length: 14 residues. The CDR3 nucleotides are TGTGCCAGCAGTCTGAGACAGGGAAACACTGAAGCTTTCTTT. It is translated as CASSLRQGNTEAFF.

The chain recombines TRBV11-2 with TRBJ1-2; no reliable D call. Germline CDR1 is SGHAT and CDR2 is FQNNGV. The CDR3 length is 14 residues. Trimming cost V 0 bases and J 3 bases, with 8 bases left between them. CDR3 protein: CASSLEAGDYGYTF. The CDR3 coding sequence is TGTGCCAGCAGCTTAGAAGCAGGCGACTATGGCTACACCTTC. The full variable domain, in which reference TRBV11-2 and TRBJ1-2 provide the parts outside the CDR3, is EAGVAQSPRYKIIEKRQSVAFWCNPISGHATLYWYQQILGQGPKLLIQFQNNGVVDDSQLPKDRFSAERLKGVDSTLKIQPAKLEDSAVYLCASSLEAGDYGYTFGSGTRLTVV.

The chain carries TRBV4-1 and TRBJ1-1; D not resolved. Germline CDR1 reads MGHRA; CDR2 reads YSYEKL. The CDR3 is made up of 15 amino acids. Trimming removed 5 bases at V and 7 bases at J, with 20 bases between. CDR3 amino acids: CASSAKFQSAVEAFF. DNA for the CDR3: TGCGCCAGCAGCGCAAAGTTTCAGTCTGCGGTTGAAGCTTTCTTT.

The CDR3 sequence: CASSLTDRNTEAFF. The CDR3 region has the DNA TGTGCCAGCAGCCTCACAGACAGGAACACTGAAGCTTTCTTT. The genes are TRBV13 and TRBJ1-1, with a possible D match to TRBD1 (5 bases). Looked up from germline, CDR1 is PRHDT and CDR2 is FYEKMQ (reference sequence). Trimming stripped 5 bases from V and 1 base from J, with 11 bases between. The CDR3 is 14 residues long.

This chain joins TRBV10-3 and TRBJ1-3; D is possibly TRBD1 (5 bases). From germline, CDR1 is ENHRY and CDR2 SYGVKD. Trimming stripped 6 bases from V and 3 bases from J, with 15 bases between. CDR3 length: 15 amino acids. CDR3 bases: TGTGCCATCAGCACCTCCTGGGGGGATGGAAACACCATATATTTT. This codes for CAISTSWGDGNTIYF.

V usage is TRBV7-9 and J usage is TRBJ1-2; 7 nucleotides match TRBD1. Trimming took 5 bases from V and 4 from J; bases not matched to a gene: 13. This CDR3 is 16 amino acids long. The germline gives CDR1 SEHNR, CDR2 FQNEAQ (reference sequence). This CDR3 is CASSRGQEAIVYGYTF. The CDR3 nucleotides are TGTGCCAGCAGCCGAGGACAGGAAGCTATCGTCTATGGCTACACCTTC.

This chain uses TRBV5-6 with TRBJ2-5; TRBD2 is a possible D gene (5 bases). V dropped 4 bases and J dropped 0 bases, with 16 bases sitting between them. The CDR3 runs 16 residues. Germline CDR1 and CDR2: SGHDT and YYEEEE. As DNA, the CDR3 is TGTGCCAGCAGCGCCCCGGACTCGACGTACCAAGAGACCCAGTACTTC. Its translation is CASSAPDSTYQETQYF.

The chain couples TRBV27 to TRBJ1-2, with D possibly TRBD1 on 6 matching bases. V was trimmed by 6 bases and J by 0 bases, leaving 14 bases between them. The CDR3 runs 15 residues. Germline lookup yields CDR1 MNHEY and CDR2 SMNVEV (reference sequence). CDR3 in amino acids: CASRGGPLANYGYTF. The CDR3 DNA follows: TGTGCCAGCAGAGGGGGGCCGCTAGCTAACTATGGCTACACCTTC.

For the CDR3, the DNA is TGCAGCGTTGCAGGGGGCGATAATGAAAAACTGTTTTTT. This translates into CSVAGGDNEKLFF. This chain uses TRBV29-1 with TRBJ1-4, with 8 bases aligning to TRBD1. V trimming: 4 bases; J trimming: 4 bases; junction bases outside the gene matches: 2. This CDR3 region has 13 residues. CDR1 SQVTM and CDR2 ANQGSEA come from the germline V gene.

A single count supports this clone. The chain employs TRBV5-6 and TRBJ2-7; the D is unclear. Trimming left V 4 bases short and J 1 base short, with 6 bases between. Per germline, CDR1 SGHDT and CDR2 YYEEEE. The CDR3 is made up of 12 amino acids. CDR3 sequence reads: CASSTASYEQYF. For the CDR3, the DNA is TGTGCCAGCAGCACAGCTTCCTACGAGCAGTACTTC.

This clone was detected a few times. The V gene is TRBV28, the J gene TRBJ1-1; the D is unclear. This CDR3 comprises 10 residues. Germline-derived CDR1 and CDR2 are MDHEN and SYDVKM. V was clipped by 6 bases and J by 7 bases, with 6 bases between them. The CDR3 sequence is CASRRHEAFF. In DNA form, the CDR3 reads TGTGCCAGCAGGAGACATGAAGCTTTCTTT.

V gene TRBV28 combines with J gene TRBJ2-5; D is ambiguous. V lost 11 bases and J lost 4, with 11 bases in between. The CDR3 length is 11 residues. From germline, CDR1 is MDHEN and CDR2 SYDVKM. The CDR3 nucleotides read TGTGCCTCAGCAGTAGCAGAGACCCAGTACTTC. This translates into CASAVAETQYF.

This clone was observed once. This chain uses TRBV4-1 with TRBJ1-5; D ambiguous. Trimming cost V 0 bases and J 3 bases, with 6 bases left between them. Germline values: CDR1 MGHRA, CDR2 YSYEKL. The CDR3 spans 14 residues. CDR3 sequence reads: CASSQDIVNQPQHF. The CDR3 DNA sequence: TGCGCCAGCAGCCAAGATATAGTCAATCAGCCCCAGCATTTT.

J is TRBJ2-7 and V is TRBV4-2; D might be TRBD2 (5 bases). The CDR3 totals 14 residues. Trimming removed 3 bases from V and 2 bases from J, with 11 bases in between. The V gene's germline CDR1 is LGHNA and CDR2 YNFKEQ. Here the CDR3 reads CASSHLSEAYEQYF. DNA of the CDR3: TGTGCCAGCAGCCACTTATCGGAGGCCTACGAGCAGTACTTC.

The chain couples TRBV10-3 to TRBJ1-2, with D perhaps matching TRBD1 (6 bases). Germline V gene data show CDR1 as ENHRY and CDR2 as SYGVKD. CDR3 length equals 12 residues. Trimming removed 10 bases at V and 5 bases at J, with 14 bases between. The CDR3 DNA reads TGTGCCAGCACCAACAGGGATTATGGCTACACCTTC. This gives the protein CASTNRDYGYTF.

The gene calls are TRBV27 and TRBJ2-1; D may be TRBD2 (5 bases). Trimming removed 2 bases at V and 12 bases at J, with 14 bases between. Germline V lookup: CDR1 MNHEY, CDR2 SMNVEV (reference sequence). The CDR3 is 13 residues long. The CDR3 sequence is CASSLGSGSGQFF. CDR3 nucleotide sequence: TGTGCCAGCAGTTTAGGTTCGGGGAGTGGGCAGTTCTTC.

The chain combines TRBV9 with TRBJ1-4; D not resolved. In germline, CDR1 is SGDLS, CDR2 YYNGEE. V was shortened by 3 bases and J by 4 bases, with 10 bases between the two germline ends. The CDR3 has 14 amino acids. The CDR3 protein is CASSETESNEKLFF. The CDR3 coding sequence is TGTGCCAGCAGCGAAACGGAAAGTAATGAAAAACTGTTTTTT.

The chain employs TRBV15 and TRBJ2-7; 8 positions agree with TRBD2. Germline loops: CDR1 LNHNV, CDR2 YYDKDF (reference sequence). CDR3 length: 16 residues. Trimming cost V 3 bases and J 2 bases; bases outside gene matches: 9. CDR3 coding DNA: TGTGCCACCAGCAGTGAGACTAGCGAGATAACCTACGAGCAGTACTTC. Translated: CATSSETSEITYEQYF.

V and J are TRBV7-8 and TRBJ1-2; maybe TRBD1 (6 bases). CDR1 and CDR2 from the germline V gene are SGHVS and FQNEAQ. V shed 0 bases and J shed 7 bases, with 15 bases lying between them. The CDR3 loop spans 15 amino acids. The CDR3 bases are TGTGCCAGCAGCTTAGCAGGGGGAGGGAGGAGTGGCTACACCTTC. Its protein is CASSLAGGGRSGYTF.

This chain links TRBV27 with TRBJ2-5; D is possibly TRBD1 or TRBD2 (5 bases each). The germline gives CDR1 MNHEY, CDR2 SMNVEV (reference sequence). Trimming removed 5 bases from V and 1 base from J, with 14 bases in between. The length of the CDR3 is 15 residues. CDR3 DNA: TGTGCCAGCAGTGGGACGGCTGGATTCCAAGAGACCCAGTACTTC. This gives the protein CASSGTAGFQETQYF.

The chain combines TRBV27 with TRBJ2-7, with 9 bases fitting TRBD2. CDR3 length: 15 amino acids. Germline V gene sequence: CDR1 MNHEY, CDR2 SMNVEV (reference sequence). V lost 6 bases, J lost 6 bases, and 12 bases stayed unmatched. DNA for the CDR3: TGTGCCAGCAGAGGGCGGGAGGGCCATGTGGGCGAGCAGTACTTC. Its translation: CASRGREGHVGEQYF.

V and J are TRBV15 and TRBJ1-4; 7 bases map to TRBD1. Per the germline V gene, CDR1 is LNHNV and CDR2 is YYDKDF (reference sequence). V gave up 0 bases and J gave up 12 bases; unmatched junction bases: 10. The CDR3 spans 15 residues. The CDR3 loop is CATSRDTEGGTELFF. CDR3 nucleotides: TGTGCCACCAGCAGAGATACGGAGGGCGGGACAGAACTGTTTTTT.

The rearrangement uses TRBV5-6 and TRBJ1-1, with a possible D match to TRBD1 (5 bases). This CDR3 has 16 residues. The germline V gene encodes CDR1 SGHDT and CDR2 YYEEEE. Trimming removed 0 bases from V and 2 bases from J, with 14 bases in between. The CDR3 coding sequence is TGTGCCAGCAGCTTGGGGCGAGCAGGGAAAAACACTGAAGCTTTCTTT. Translated: CASSLGRAGKNTEAFF.

The V call is TRBV2, the J call TRBJ2-1; D gene ambiguous. Germline V gene lookup returns CDR1 SNHLY and CDR2 FYNNEI. This CDR3 comprises 14 residues. Between the trimmed V and J ends, which lost 6 bases and 4 bases, there was a span of 13 bases. The CDR3 protein is CASRETTGYNEQFF. The CDR3 DNA sequence: TGTGCCAGCAGAGAGACGACCGGATACAATGAGCAGTTCTTC.

Only one count was recorded for this clone. The V and J genes are TRBV13 and TRBJ2-7; 11 nucleotides match TRBD2. V dropped 5 bases and J dropped 0; count of bases not matched to a gene: 3. Germline V gene lookup returns CDR1 PRHDT and CDR2 FYEKMQ (reference sequence). The CDR3 totals 15 residues. This CDR3 is CASSILAGGSYEQYF. CDR3 coding DNA: TGTGCCAGCAGCATTCTAGCGGGGGGCTCCTACGAGCAGTACTTC.

V and J are TRBV11-1 and TRBJ2-2; the D gene is possibly TRBD2 (7 bases). Trimming stripped 5 bases from V and 5 bases from J, with 18 bases between. Germline CDR1 SGHAT, CDR2 FQDESV (reference sequence). The CDR3 extends over 16 amino acids. The CDR3 region is CASSPRGGGPTGELFF. In DNA, the CDR3 is TGTGCCAGCAGCCCCAGGGGAGGGGGGCCAACCGGGGAGCTGTTTTTT.

The rearrangement links TRBV15 to TRBJ2-1, with TRBD2 matching 13 bases. The trim removed 0 bases at V and 5 bases at J, leaving 1 base unmatched. This CDR3 region has 16 residues. Germline CDR1 LNHNV, CDR2 YYDKDF (reference sequence). CDR3 sequence (DNA): TGTGCCACCAGCAGAGAACTAGCGGGAGGGAACAATGAGCAGTTCTTC. This encodes CATSRELAGGNNEQFF.

This clone was picked up a small number of times. Different DNA sequences within this sample yield the same CDR3. The V and J genes are TRBV5-4 and TRBJ2-5; D is uncertain. The V gene's germline CDR1 is SGHNT and CDR2 YYREEE (reference sequence). The V and J ends lost 2 bases and 5 bases respectively, with 4 bases between them. This CDR3 region has 11 residues. The chain's CDR3 is CASSFGETQYF. In nucleotides, the CDR3 is TGTGCCAGCAGCTTCGGGGAGACCCAGTACTTC.

The rearrangement links TRBV18 to TRBJ2-1; D is tentatively TRBD1 or TRBD2 (6 bases each). Germline CDR1 is KGHSH and CDR2 is LQKENI. V was trimmed by 1 base and J by 7 bases, leaving 14 bases between them. This CDR3 is built from 15 residues. CDR3 residues: CASSPLETRGNEQFF. CDR3 bases: TGTGCCAGCTCACCACTGGAGACTAGGGGGAATGAGCAGTTCTTC.

This chain links TRBV6-5 with TRBJ1-2; D unresolved. CDR3 size: 14 residues. V lost 2 bases, J lost 4 bases, and 11 bases lay in between. CDR1 and CDR2 from the germline V gene are MNHEY and SVGAGI. CDR3 DNA sequence: TGTGCCAGCAGTTACGCAGGTTCTTCCTATGGCTACACCTTC. Translation: CASSYAGSSYGYTF.

This clone has a count of ten or more. Other DNA sequences in the sample encode the same CDR3. The CDR3 DNA reads as TGTGCCAGCAGTTTAGGGCAGACCTACGAGCAGTACTTC. Amino acid sequence: CASSLGQTYEQYF. This sequence joins TRBV27 and TRBJ2-7; D remains ambiguous. From germline, CDR1 is MNHEY and CDR2 SMNVEV (reference sequence). This CDR3 has 13 residues. Trimming shortened V by 2 bases and J by 2 bases, and 7 bases separated the two germline ends.